These 14 T cell receptor beta chains originate from one sample sequenced in a study of beta chain features in type 1 diabetes. Every bit of the isolated RNA underwent reverse transcription, so sequencing read expressed TCRB transcripts. Clones were read by immunoSEQ multiplex PCR, and TCRdb kept only the in-frame ones, dropping some. The sample lists 680,000 or so clones; 15% to 17% were seen once. Sample: naive CD4+ T cells from blood. Receptors originate from a man younger than 35 in good health.

This clone was recorded a few times. The chain combines TRBV11-2 with TRBJ2-1, with 9 bases lining up with TRBD1. Trimming took 5 bases from V and 8 from J; bases not matched to a gene: 10. In germline, CDR1 is SGHAT, CDR2 FQNNGV. The CDR3 covers 15 residues. CDR3: CASSLTGQGRDEQFF. The CDR3 DNA sequence: TGTGCCAGCAGCCTAACGGGACAGGGTAGGGATGAGCAGTTCTTC. Full variable domain (outside the CDR3, taken from reference TRBV11-2 and TRBJ2-1): EAGVAQSPRYKIIEKRQSVAFWCNPISGHATLYWYQQILGQGPKLLIQFQNNGVVDDSQLPKDRFSAERLKGVDSTLKIQPAKLEDSAVYLCASSLTGQGRDEQFFGPGTRLTVL.

This clone was detected a few times. The chain links TRBV7-2 to TRBJ1-2; a weak D match, TRBD1 (5 bases). The CDR3 sequence is 15 residues long. Germline V gene data show CDR1 as SGHTA and CDR2 as FQGNSA. The V and J ends lost 4 bases and 6 bases respectively, with 18 bases between them. The CDR3: CASSSGQIISHGYTF. The CDR3, as DNA: TGTGCCAGCAGCTCAGGACAAATAATCAGTCATGGCTACACCTTC. The entire variable domain, with the rest obtained from reference TRBV7-2 and TRBJ1-2, is as follows: GAGVSQSPSNKVTEKGKDVELRCDPISGHTALYWYRQSLGQGLEFLIYFQGNSAPDKSGLPSDRFSAERTGGSVSTLTIQRTQQEDSAVYLCASSSGQIISHGYTFGSGTRLTVV.

This clone was counted only a few times. The genes are TRBV11-2 and TRBJ2-7, with TRBD2 identical over 11 bases. Unmatched junction bases numbered 5, after V lost 4 bases and J lost 3 bases. Germline V gene sequence: CDR1 SGHAT, CDR2 FQNNGV. This CDR3 comprises 15 residues. CDR3 amino acids: CASSSILAGDYEQYF. The CDR3 DNA follows: TGTGCCAGCAGCTCGATACTAGCGGGGGACTACGAGCAGTACTTC.

This sequence joins TRBV7-9 and TRBJ1-4; weak D call: TRBD1 (6 bases). The CDR3 extends over 16 amino acids. V lost 5 bases and J 2 bases, leaving 15 bases between the germline ends. Germline-derived CDR1 and CDR2 are SEHNR and FQNEAQ (reference sequence). CDR3 loop: CASSRRTGSTNEKLFF. CDR3 in DNA: TGTGCCAGCAGCCGGCGTACAGGGTCCACTAATGAAAAACTGTTTTTT.

This chain uses TRBV9 with TRBJ1-2; 8 bases agree with TRBD1. Germline V gene lookup returns CDR1 SGDLS and CDR2 YYNGEE. With V trimmed by 4 bases and J by 8 bases, 19 bases remained unmatched. This CDR3 has 17 residues. This CDR3 reads CASSPRTTGALPEGYTF. In nucleotides, the CDR3 is TGTGCCAGCAGCCCTAGGACGACAGGGGCCCTGCCCGAGGGCTACACCTTC.

This clone has more than one count but fewer than ten. The V and J genes are TRBV7-2 and TRBJ2-4; 7 bases agree with TRBD1. CDR3 length: 12 residues. After removal of 5 bases from V and 14 bases from J, the junction contained 9 bases not matched to a gene. Germline CDR1 SGHTA, CDR2 FQGNSA. The CDR3: CASSQGDRVEYF. CDR3 coding DNA: TGTGCCAGCAGCCAAGGAGACAGGGTGGAGTACTTC.

This clone was counted between two and nine times. The V gene is TRBV6-1, the J gene TRBJ2-7; D may be TRBD2 (6 bases). CDR3 length: 15 amino acids. Germline V lookup: CDR1 MNHNS, CDR2 SASEGT. V was trimmed by 1 base and J by 3 bases, leaving 13 bases between them. The CDR3 loop reads CASSEVLASVYEQYF. In DNA form, the CDR3 reads TGTGCCAGCAGTGAAGTCCTAGCGAGTGTCTACGAGCAGTACTTC.

This clone was seen a handful of times. The chain combines TRBV2 with TRBJ2-5; the match to TRBD2 covers 9 bases. Trimming removed 10 bases from V and 2 bases from J; junction bases left unmatched: 11. The V gene's germline CDR1 is SNHLY and CDR2 FYNNEI. The CDR3 is made up of 15 amino acids. CDR3 in amino acids: CATSIAGAQQETQYF. The CDR3 DNA is TGTGCCACCTCCATAGCGGGAGCGCAGCAAGAGACCCAGTACTTC. The variable domain in full, with the rest retrieved from reference TRBV2 and TRBJ2-5, is EPEVTQTPSHQVTQMGQEVILRCVPISNHLYFYWYRQILGQKVEFLVSFYNNEISEKSEIFDDQFSVERPDGSNFTLKIRSTKLEDSAMYFCATSIAGAQQETQYFGPGTRLLVL.

The rearrangement links TRBV7-2 to TRBJ2-1; TRBD2 might be the D (5 bases). CDR1 is SGHTA and CDR2 is FQGNSA in the germline V gene. CDR3 size: 14 residues. V was clipped by 2 bases and J by 8 bases, with 13 bases between them. The CDR3 reads CASSLTGIRDEQFF. The DNA of the CDR3 is TGTGCCAGCAGCTTAACGGGAATTAGGGATGAGCAGTTCTTC. Filled out from reference TRBV7-2 and TRBJ2-1, the complete variable domain reads GAGVSQSPSNKVTEKGKDVELRCDPISGHTALYWYRQSLGQGLEFLIYFQGNSAPDKSGLPSDRFSAERTGGSVSTLTIQRTQQEDSAVYLCASSLTGIRDEQFFGPGTRLTVL.

As regards this clone: The junction departs from germline at one end; a sequencing error may be responsible. The V gene is TRBV18, the J gene TRBJ1-1; D might be TRBD1 (6 bases). This CDR3 has 16 amino acids. CDR1 and CDR2 from the germline V gene are KGHSH and LQKENI. CDR3 bases: TGTGCCAGCTCACCGACACAGTACAGGGAGAACACTGAAGTTTTCTTT. It translates to CASSPTQYRENTEVFF.

This clone was found a few times. The chain links TRBV4-3 to TRBJ2-2; 7 bases line up with TRBD1. V shed 4 bases, J shed 3 bases, and the junction held 5 bases outside the gene matches. CDR1 is LGHNA, CDR2 YSLEER, per germline. This CDR3 has 15 residues. CDR3 nucleotides: TGCGCCAGCAGCCGGATACAGGGGTACACCGGGGAGCTGTTTTTT. Residues: CASSRIQGYTGELFF.

V usage is TRBV28 and J usage is TRBJ1-2; tentative D call: TRBD1 (6 bases). Germline CDR1 reads MDHEN; CDR2 reads SYDVKM. The V and J ends lost 3 bases and 4 bases respectively, with 9 bases between them. The CDR3 loop spans 13 amino acids. The CDR3: CASSFGTLYGYTF. CDR3 DNA sequence: TGTGCCAGCAGTTTCGGGACACTCTATGGCTACACCTTC.

The sample holds a few counts of this clone. The chain has TRBV4-1 and TRBJ1-4; a weak D match, TRBD1 (5 bases). Trimming removed 3 bases from V and 3 bases from J, with 23 bases in between. Germline loops: CDR1 MGHRA, CDR2 YSYEKL. The CDR3 is 19 amino acids. The CDR3 loop is CASSHGRARRATANEKLFF. In DNA form, the CDR3 reads TGCGCCAGCAGCCATGGGAGGGCGCGCAGGGCCACCGCTAATGAAAAACTGTTTTTT.

The V and J genes are TRBV6-1 and TRBJ2-5, with unresolved D. Germline V gene data show CDR1 as MNHNS and CDR2 as SASEGT. Trimming cost V 4 bases and J 4 bases, with 1 base left between them. The CDR3 is 10 residues long. DNA of the CDR3: TGTGCCAGCAGTGGAGAGACCCAGTACTTC. Translating gives CASSGETQYF.